This TCR beta chain emerged from a study of graft-versus-host responses after intestinal transplantation. The overall study: Every one of the recipients received anti-thymocyte globulin induction and afterwards took tacrolimus and steroids for about 3 years.

With respect to this clone: Its antigen is as yet unknown.

CDR3 size: 15 residues. Per the germline V gene, CDR1 is MNHEY and CDR2 is SVGAGI. V shed 2 bases, J shed 6 bases, and the junction held 9 bases outside the gene matches. The method was immunoSEQ multiplex PCR; TCRdb's version includes in-frame clones alone and lacks a portion of them. Of 100,000 to 120,000 clones listed, around 93% were seen once; the top ten hold around 0.55%. V gene TRBV6-5 combines with J gene TRBJ1-2; 7 bases line up with TRBD1. This receptor was obtained from a human donor who received an intestinal transplant. The sample consisted of unstimulated CD8+ T cells sorted from spleen or lymph node cells, taken before intestinal transplant. CDR3 loop: CASSYVPGQTDGYTF. CDR3 nucleotide sequence: TGTGCCAGCAGTTACGTACCGGGACAGACGGATGGCTACACCTTC.